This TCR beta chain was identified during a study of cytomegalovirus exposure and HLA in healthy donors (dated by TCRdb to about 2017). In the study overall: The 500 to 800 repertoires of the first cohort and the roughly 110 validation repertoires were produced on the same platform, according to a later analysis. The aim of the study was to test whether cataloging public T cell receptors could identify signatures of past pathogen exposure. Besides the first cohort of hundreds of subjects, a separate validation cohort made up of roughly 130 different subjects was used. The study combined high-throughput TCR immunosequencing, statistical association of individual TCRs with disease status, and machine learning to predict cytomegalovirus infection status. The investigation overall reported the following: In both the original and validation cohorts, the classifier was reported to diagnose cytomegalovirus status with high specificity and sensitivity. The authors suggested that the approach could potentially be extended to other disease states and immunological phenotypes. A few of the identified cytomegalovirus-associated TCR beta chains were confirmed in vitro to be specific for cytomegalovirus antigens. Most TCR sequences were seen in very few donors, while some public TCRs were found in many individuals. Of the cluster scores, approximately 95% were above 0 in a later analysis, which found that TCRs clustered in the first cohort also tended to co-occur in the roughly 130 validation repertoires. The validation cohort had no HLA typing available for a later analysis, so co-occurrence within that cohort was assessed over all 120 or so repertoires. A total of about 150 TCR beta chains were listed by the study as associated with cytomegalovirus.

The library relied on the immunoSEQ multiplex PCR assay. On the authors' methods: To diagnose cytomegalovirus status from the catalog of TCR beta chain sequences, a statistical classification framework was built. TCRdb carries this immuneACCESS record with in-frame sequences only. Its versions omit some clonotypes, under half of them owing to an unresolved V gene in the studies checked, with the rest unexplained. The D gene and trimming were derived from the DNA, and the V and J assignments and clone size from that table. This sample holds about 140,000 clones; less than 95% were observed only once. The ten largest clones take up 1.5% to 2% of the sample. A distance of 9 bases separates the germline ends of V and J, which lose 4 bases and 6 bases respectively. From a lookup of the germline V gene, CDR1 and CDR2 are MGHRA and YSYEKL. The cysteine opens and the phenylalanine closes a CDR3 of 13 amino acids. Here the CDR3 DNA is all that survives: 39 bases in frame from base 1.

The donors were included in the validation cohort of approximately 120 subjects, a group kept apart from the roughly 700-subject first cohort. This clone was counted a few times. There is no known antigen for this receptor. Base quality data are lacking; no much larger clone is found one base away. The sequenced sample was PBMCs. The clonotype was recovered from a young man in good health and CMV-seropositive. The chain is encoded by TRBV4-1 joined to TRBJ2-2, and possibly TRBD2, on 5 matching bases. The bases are TGCGCCAGCAGCCCAGCCGGGGCCGGGGAGCTGTTTTTT. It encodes CASSPAGAGELFF.